This paragraph reports one TCR beta chain. The entry originates in a study of blood T cell repertoires in COVID-19. Trimming took 2 bases from V and 3 from J, leaving 18 bases between them. This CDR3 is 17 amino acids long. Germline V gives CDR1 SGHTS, CDR2 YDEGEE. The method was immunoSEQ multiplex PCR; TCRdb's version includes in-frame clones alone and lacks a portion of them. The data show over 100,000 clones, around 80% seen once. The sample consisted of peripheral blood. The chain joins TRBV5-8 to TRBJ2-1; the D gene is possibly TRBD2 (5 bases). The TCR originated in a man in his sixties with active or convalescent COVID-19. The CDR3 region has the DNA TGTGCCAGCAGCTTTATATTCCTTCGAGGGAGCTACAATGAGCAGTTCTTC. This sequence encodes CASSFIFLRGSYNEQFF.